Listed below are T cell receptor beta chains from one sample, sequenced in a study of blood T cell repertoires in COVID-19. The table came from immunoSEQ multiplex PCR; TCRdb's copy has only in-frame clones and leaves some out. Of hundreds of thousands of clones in the sample, 88% were seen once. Sequenced sample: peripheral blood. Receptor source: a young woman who had recovered from COVID-19. Each CDR3 is given with its conserved first and last residue.

V	J	length	CDR3
TRBV6-4	TRBJ2-1	15	CASSEVLAGYNEQFF
TRBV19	TRBJ1-5	14	CASRLGGLDQPQHF
TRBV15	TRBJ1-2	18	CATSRRRDSTMTNYGYTF
TRBV5-6	TRBJ1-3	13	CASSLAGGNTIYF
TRBV10-1	TRBJ1-5	16	CASKTRTERRGQPQHF
TRBV5-1	TRBJ2-4	14	CASSLQGSKNIQYF
TRBV6-2/TRBV6-3	TRBJ2-1	17	CASSYLIRLGSDDEQFF
TRBV12-3/TRBV12-4	TRBJ2-5	13	CASSGGVGETQYF
TRBV6-2/TRBV6-3	TRBJ1-5	20	CASSPSWKGFTRDSNQPQHF
TRBV19	TRBJ2-1	17	CASSISLRDRAYNEQFF
TRBV5-1	TRBJ2-7	12	CASSGTGGEQYF
TRBV28	TRBJ1-4	15	CASSLTGQYNEKLFF
TRBV6-5	TRBJ1-2	15	CATSTQGSGSYGYTF
TRBV5-5	TRBJ1-3	15	CASSPDRYSGNTIYF
TRBV9	TRBJ2-2	15	CASSERGVNTGELFF
TRBV7-6	TRBJ2-7	15	CASSLSTGTFHEQYF
TRBV28	TRBJ2-7	12	CASRADRYEQYF
TRBV18	TRBJ2-1	16	CASSPATGSVDNEQFF
TRBV27	TRBJ2-5	16	CASSPYRPGGQETQYF
TRBV5-1	TRBJ2-2	18	CASSLGTSGVSNTGELFF
TRBV27	TRBJ1-2	16	CASSLSRQGASYGYTF
TRBV6-5	TRBJ2-1	15	CASSYSTSRYNEQFF
TRBV10-3	TRBJ2-6	16	CASSGTSDSGANVLTF
TRBV30	TRBJ1-2	13	CAWTGEGRYGYTF
TRBV5-1	TRBJ2-5	16	CASSAGTSGYQETQYF
TRBV19	TRBJ1-4	16	CASRPFSTGPNEKLFF
TRBV7-7	TRBJ2-2	16	CASSSGTGANTGELFF
TRBV4-1	TRBJ1-1	17	CASSQGFPGQMNTEAFF
TRBV27	TRBJ1-2	16	CASSPRDRTDIYGYTF
TRBV19	TRBJ2-5	13	CASGTRELETQYF
TRBV5-1	TRBJ2-2	15	CASSSTGGFTGELFF